This T cell receptor (beta chain) was sequenced in a study of shared clonotypes between healthy human individuals. Study results and limitations: With a handful of donors compared, 4% to 5.5% of naive CD4 clonotypes were shared.

V gave up 5 bases and J gave up 7 bases, with 14 bases separating them. The CDR3 consists of 13 residues. The germline V gene encodes CDR1 SGHTA and CDR2 FQGNSA. Comments on this clone: Its antigen remains unidentified.

Some clones are missing from TCRdb's copy, which holds only in-frame ones; the method was immunoSEQ multiplex PCR. The table shows around 980,000 clones, with 75% to 85% occurring only once. The sequenced material came from memory CD4+ T cells from PBMCs. Stated subset: CD45RA-negative fraction. V gene TRBV7-2 combines with J gene TRBJ2-5, with D possibly TRBD2 on 5 matching bases. The TCR sequence derives from a man younger than 35 in good health. Some clones in this sample may be carry-over from other donors' samples. The CDR3 protein is CASSPPVEGTQYF. DNA of the CDR3: TGTGCCAGCAGCCCCCCGGTCGAGGGGACCCAGTACTTC.